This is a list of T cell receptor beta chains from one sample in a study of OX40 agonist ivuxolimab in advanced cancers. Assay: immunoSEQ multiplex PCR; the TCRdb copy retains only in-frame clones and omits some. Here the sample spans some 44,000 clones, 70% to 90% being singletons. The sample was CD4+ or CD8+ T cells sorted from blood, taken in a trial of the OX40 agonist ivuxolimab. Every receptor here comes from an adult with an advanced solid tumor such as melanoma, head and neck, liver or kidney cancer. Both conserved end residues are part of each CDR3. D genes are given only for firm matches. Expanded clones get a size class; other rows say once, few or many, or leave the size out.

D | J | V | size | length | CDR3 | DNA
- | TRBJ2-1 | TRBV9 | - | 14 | CASSVEGEGNEQFF | TGTGCCAGCAGCGTAGAGGGAGAAGGGAATGAGCAGTTCTTC
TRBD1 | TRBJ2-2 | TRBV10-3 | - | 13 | CAIRYRGTGELFF | TGTGCCATCAGATACAGGGGGACCGGGGAGCTGTTTTTT
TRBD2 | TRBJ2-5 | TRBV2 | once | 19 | CASSDTRTSGLFYQETQYF | TGTGCCAGCAGTGATACCCGGACTAGCGGGTTGTTCTACCAAGAGACCCAGTACTTC
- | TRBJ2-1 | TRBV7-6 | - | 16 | CASSLGLAYPYNEQFF | TGTGCCAGCAGCTTAGGTCTAGCGTACCCCTACAATGAGCAGTTCTTC
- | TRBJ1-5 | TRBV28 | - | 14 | CASSLFRGSQPQHF | TGTGCCAGCAGTCTCTTCAGGGGTTCTCAGCCCCAGCATTTT
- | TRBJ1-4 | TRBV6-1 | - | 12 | CASSSGGEKLFF | TGTGCCAGCAGTTCTGGGGGCGAAAAACTGTTTTTT
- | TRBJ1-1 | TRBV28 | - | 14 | CASTELIGNTEAFF | TGTGCCAGCACTGAGCTCATCGGGAACACTGAAGCTTTCTTT
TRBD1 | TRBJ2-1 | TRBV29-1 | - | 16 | CSVEDPGTGEDNEQFF | TGCAGCGTTGAAGATCCTGGGACAGGGGAGGACAATGAGCAGTTCTTC
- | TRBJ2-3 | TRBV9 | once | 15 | CASSVGGTITDTQYF | TGTGCCAGCAGCGTAGGGGGGACGATCACAGATACGCAGTATTTT
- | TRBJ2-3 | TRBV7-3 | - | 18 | CASSLLRGSGTGLDTQYF | TGTGCCAGCAGCCTTTTAAGGGGATCCGGGACGGGGCTCGATACGCAGTATTTT
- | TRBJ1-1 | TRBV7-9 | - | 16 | CASSQDITGRNTEAFF | TGTGCCAGCAGCCAAGACATTACTGGCAGGAACACTGAAGCTTTCTTT
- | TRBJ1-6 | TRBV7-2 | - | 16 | CASSFSGHLYNSPLHF | TGTGCCAGCAGCTTTAGCGGACACCTTTATAATTCACCCCTCCACTTT
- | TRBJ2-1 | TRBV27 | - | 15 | CASSLGGASYNEQFF | TGTGCCAGCAGTTTAGGCGGGGCCTCCTACAATGAGCAGTTCTTC
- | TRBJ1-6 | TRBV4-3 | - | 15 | CASSQVGVDDSPLHF | TGCGCCAGCAGCCAAGTTGGGGTGGATGATTCACCCCTCCACTTT
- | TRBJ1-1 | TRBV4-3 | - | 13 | CASSQTGNTEAFF | TGCGCCAGCAGCCAGACAGGGAACACTGAAGCTTTCTTT
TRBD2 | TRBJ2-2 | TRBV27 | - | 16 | CASSPHPGGNTGELFF | TGTGCCAGCAGCCCACATCCGGGGGGGAACACCGGGGAGCTGTTTTTT
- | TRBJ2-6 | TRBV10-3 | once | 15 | CAISAEHAGANVLTF | TGTGCCATCAGTGCTGAGCATGCTGGGGCCAACGTCCTGACTTTC
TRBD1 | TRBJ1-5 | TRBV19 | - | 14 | CASQGQRTNQPQHF | TGTGCCAGCCAGGGACAGCGAACTAATCAGCCCCAGCATTTT
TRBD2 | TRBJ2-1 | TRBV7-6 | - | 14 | CASSLPSGGFEQFF | TGTGCCAGCAGCTTACCCTCCGGGGGGTTTGAGCAGTTCTTC
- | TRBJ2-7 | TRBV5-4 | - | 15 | CASSFPQEGVYEQYF | TGTGCCAGCAGCTTCCCCCAAGAAGGTGTCTACGAGCAGTACTTC
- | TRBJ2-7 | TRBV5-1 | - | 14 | CASSSGIDSYEQYF | TGCGCCAGCAGCTCTGGGATCGACAGCTACGAGCAGTACTTC
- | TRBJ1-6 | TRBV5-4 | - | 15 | CASSLERSGGSPLHF | TGTGCCAGCAGCTTGGAAAGGTCGGGAGGGTCACCCCTCCACTTT